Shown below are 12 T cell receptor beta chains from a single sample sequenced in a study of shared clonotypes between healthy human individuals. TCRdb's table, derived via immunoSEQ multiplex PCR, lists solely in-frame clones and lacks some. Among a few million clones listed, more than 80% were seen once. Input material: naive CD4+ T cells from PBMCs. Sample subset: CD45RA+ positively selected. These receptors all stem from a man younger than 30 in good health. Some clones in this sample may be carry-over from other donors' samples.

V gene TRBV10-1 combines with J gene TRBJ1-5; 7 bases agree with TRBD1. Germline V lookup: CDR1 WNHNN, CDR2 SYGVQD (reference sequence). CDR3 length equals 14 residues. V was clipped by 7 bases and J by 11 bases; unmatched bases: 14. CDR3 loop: CASNHRDRLLAQHF. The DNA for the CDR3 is TGCGCCAGCAACCACCGGGACAGACTCCTAGCCCAGCATTTT.

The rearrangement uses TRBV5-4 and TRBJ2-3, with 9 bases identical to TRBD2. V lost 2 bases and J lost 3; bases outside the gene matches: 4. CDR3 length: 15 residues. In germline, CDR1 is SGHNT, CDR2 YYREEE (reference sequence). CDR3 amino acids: CASSLAGGGTDTQYF. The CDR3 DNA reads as TGTGCCAGCAGCTTAGCGGGAGGAGGGACAGATACGCAGTATTTT.

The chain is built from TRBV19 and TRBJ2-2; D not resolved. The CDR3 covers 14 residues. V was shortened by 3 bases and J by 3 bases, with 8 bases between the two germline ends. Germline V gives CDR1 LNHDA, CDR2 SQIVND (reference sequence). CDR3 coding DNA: TGTGCCAGTAGTATCATTATATACACCGGGGAGCTGTTTTTT. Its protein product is CASSIIIYTGELFF.

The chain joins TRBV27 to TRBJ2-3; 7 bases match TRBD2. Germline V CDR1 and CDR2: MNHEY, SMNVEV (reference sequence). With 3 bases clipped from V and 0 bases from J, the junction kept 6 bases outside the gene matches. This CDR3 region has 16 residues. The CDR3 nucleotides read TGTGCCAGCAGTTTCTCACTAGCGTCTAGCACAGATACGCAGTATTTT. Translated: CASSFSLASSTDTQYF.

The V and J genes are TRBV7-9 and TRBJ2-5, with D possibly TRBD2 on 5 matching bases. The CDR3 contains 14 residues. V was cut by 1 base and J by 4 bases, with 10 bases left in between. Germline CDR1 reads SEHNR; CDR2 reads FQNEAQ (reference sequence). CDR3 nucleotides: TGTGCCAGCAGCTTAGTCCCCGGGGTAGAGACCCAGTACTTC. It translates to CASSLVPGVETQYF.

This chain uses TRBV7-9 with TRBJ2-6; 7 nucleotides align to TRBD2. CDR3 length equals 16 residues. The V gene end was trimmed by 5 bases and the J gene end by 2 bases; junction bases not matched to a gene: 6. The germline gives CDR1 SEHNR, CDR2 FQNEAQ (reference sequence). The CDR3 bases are TGTGCCAGCAGCCCCTCGGGGGGAGCTGGGGCCAACGTCCTGACTTTC. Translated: CASSPSGGAGANVLTF.

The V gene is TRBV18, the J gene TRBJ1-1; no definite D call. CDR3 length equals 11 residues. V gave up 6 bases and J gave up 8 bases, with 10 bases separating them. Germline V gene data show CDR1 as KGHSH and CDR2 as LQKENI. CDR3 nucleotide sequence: TGTGCCAGCTCCAACGGAAGGGAAGCTTTCTTT. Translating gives CASSNGREAFF.

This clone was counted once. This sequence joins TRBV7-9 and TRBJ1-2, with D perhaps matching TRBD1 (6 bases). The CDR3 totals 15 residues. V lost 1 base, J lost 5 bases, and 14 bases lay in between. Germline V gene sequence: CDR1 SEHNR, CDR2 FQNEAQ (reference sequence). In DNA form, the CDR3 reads TGTGCCAGCAGCTTAGAGGGCAGGGGAAGGTATGGCTACACCTTC. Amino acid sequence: CASSLEGRGRYGYTF. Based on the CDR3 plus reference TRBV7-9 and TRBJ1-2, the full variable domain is DTGVSQNPRHKITKRGQNVTFRCDPISEHNRLYWYRQTLGQGPEFLTYFQNEAQLEKSRLLSDRFSAERPKGSFSTLEIQRTEQGDSAMYLCASSLEGRGRYGYTFGSGTRLTVV.

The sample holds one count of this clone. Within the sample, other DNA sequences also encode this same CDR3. CDR3: CASSLTGQGTDTQYF. The CDR3, as DNA: TGTGCCAGCAGCTTAACGGGACAAGGCACAGATACGCAGTATTTT. The gene calls are TRBV7-3 and TRBJ2-3, with a possible D match to TRBD1 (6 bases). With 0 bases removed from V and 1 base from J, the gap between germline ends came to 8 bases. Germline V gene sequence: CDR1 SGHTA, CDR2 FQGTGA. The CDR3 is made up of 15 amino acids.

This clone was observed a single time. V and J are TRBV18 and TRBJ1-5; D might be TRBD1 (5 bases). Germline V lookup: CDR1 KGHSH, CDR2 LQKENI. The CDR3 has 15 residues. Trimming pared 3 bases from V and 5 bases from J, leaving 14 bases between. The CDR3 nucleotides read TGTGCCAGCTCACCGCGACAGACACAGGATCAGCCCCAGCATTTT. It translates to CASSPRQTQDQPQHF.

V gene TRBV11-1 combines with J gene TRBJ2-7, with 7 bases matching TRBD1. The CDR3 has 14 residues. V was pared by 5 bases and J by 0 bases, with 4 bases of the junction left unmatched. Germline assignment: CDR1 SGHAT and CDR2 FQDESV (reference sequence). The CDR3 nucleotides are TGTGCCAGCAGCCCCCGGGACAGCTCCTACGAGCAGTACTTC. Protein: CASSPRDSSYEQYF.

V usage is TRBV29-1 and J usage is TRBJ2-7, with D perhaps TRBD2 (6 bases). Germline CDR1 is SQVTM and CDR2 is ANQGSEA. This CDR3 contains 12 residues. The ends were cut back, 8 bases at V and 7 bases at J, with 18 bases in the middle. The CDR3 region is CSLGRGNWEQYF. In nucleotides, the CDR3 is TGCAGCCTTGGACGGGGGAATTGGGAGCAGTACTTC.